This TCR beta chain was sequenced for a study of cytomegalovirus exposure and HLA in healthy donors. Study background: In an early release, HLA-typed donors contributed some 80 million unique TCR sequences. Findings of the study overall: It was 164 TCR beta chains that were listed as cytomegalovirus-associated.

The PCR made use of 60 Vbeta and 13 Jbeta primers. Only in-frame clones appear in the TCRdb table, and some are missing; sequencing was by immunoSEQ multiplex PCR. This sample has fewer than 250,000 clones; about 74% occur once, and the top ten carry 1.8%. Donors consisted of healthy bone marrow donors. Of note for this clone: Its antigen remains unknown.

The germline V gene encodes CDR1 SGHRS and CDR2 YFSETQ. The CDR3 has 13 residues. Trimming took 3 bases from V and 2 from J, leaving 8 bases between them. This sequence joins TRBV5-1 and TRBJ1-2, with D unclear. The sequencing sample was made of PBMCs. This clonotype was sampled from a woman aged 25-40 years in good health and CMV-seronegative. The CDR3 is CASSSTLNYGYTF. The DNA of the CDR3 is TGCGCCAGCAGCTCGACACTGAACTATGGCTACACCTTC. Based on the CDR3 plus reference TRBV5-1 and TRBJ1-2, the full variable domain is KAGVTQTPRYLIKTRGQQVTLSCSPISGHRSVSWYQQTPGQGLQFLFEYFSETQRNKGNFPGRFSGRQFSNSRSEMNVSTLELGDSALYLCASSSTLNYGYTFGSGTRLTVV.